The present entry profiles one T cell receptor beta chain with its context. Its recognized antigen is unknown. The sample holds no much larger clone one base away, and base qualities are not on file. RNA was extracted with the RNeasy kit and roughly 0.45 to 1 ug was reverse transcribed using random hexamers. The immunoSEQ multiplex PCR assay, which covers 54 Vbeta and 13 Jbeta segments, was used to amplify TCR beta CDR3 regions. PCR amplification bias was corrected by using a synthetic template baseline for primer optimization and computational correction. In the original analysis: Reads were annotated to V, D and J genes according to IMGT and were analyzed with immunoSEQ Analyzer, with only productive sequences retained. Clonality was calculated as one minus the Shannon entropy normalized by log2 of the number of productive unique sequences. For each patient and control, public and private clones were evaluated within the 100 most prevalent clones. Susac-specific clones were defined as absent from healthy and MS cohorts, some 1,000 published viral clones and other ImmuneACCESS disease sequences. Using fastp at Q25 and MiXCR, TCRdb reprocessed the public reads and kept productive beta chains. When rows share a CDR3 protein, they turn into one entry using the most common DNA and genes. For this entry, the V and J calls and clone size follow TCRdb and not the study's own pipeline. The sample table lists 170,000 or so distinct CDR3 sequences, under 95% of them with a count of one. Of the sample, approximately 0.11% falls within the top ten clones.

The data stem from a study of CD8 T cells in Susac syndrome (dated by TCRdb to about 2019). Regarding the study in general: Of the Susac syndrome patients who were sequenced, six had clinically active disease and fewer than ten were in clinical remission. At blood withdrawal, Susac syndrome patients were therapy-naive, treated with corticosteroids (with IVIg additionally given to some), or treated with IVIg alone. Whether CD8+ T cell activation and differentiation in Susac syndrome was antigen driven was tested using repertoire sequencing.

A distance of 19 bases separates the germline ends of V and J, which lose 7 bases and 6 bases respectively. From cysteine to phenylalanine, the CDR3 is 14 amino acids long. Only the CDR3 region is kept as DNA, spanning 42 bases read in frame from base 1. Peripheral blood CD8+ and CD4+ T cells from healthy donors, Susac syndrome patients and multiple sclerosis patients were profiled by high-throughput TCR beta sequencing. The Susac syndrome patients fulfilled recently defined diagnostic criteria for either definite or probable disease. Bulk CD8+ and CD4+ T cells were purified by magnetic negative isolation, whereas CD8+ TEMRA cells were enriched by FACS. Blood was drawn into EDTA tubes, processed within 24 hours, and PBMCs were isolated by density gradient centrifugation. PBMCs intended for TCR sequencing were frozen in liquid nitrogen and were later thawed in a 37 degrees C water bath. Purity of sorted or isolated CD4+, CD8+ and CD8+ TEMRA cells was at least 90%.

The paper's findings and limits, for the study overall: The number of individuals in the TCR sequencing and HLA analysis was recognized as being relatively small. No clonal expansion was detected in the CD4+ T cell repertoire of Susac syndrome patients.

In this chain, TRBV12-3 or TRBV12-4 is recombined with TRBJ2-7; the D gene is perhaps TRBD2, from 6 matching bases. The sequencing input was CD4+ T cells from PBMCs. The source of this sequence is a human donor with Susac syndrome. The sequenced DNA is TGTGCCAGCACCGAGGCGGGGCCGAAGCGCGAGCAGTACTTC. It translates to CASTEAGPKREQYF.